This T cell receptor beta chain was identified during a study of cytomegalovirus exposure and HLA in healthy donors. In the study overall: An earlier analysis identified more than 95 million unique TCR beta sequences in 150 million to 200 million T cells. Study conclusions and caveats: Roughly uniform depth of sequencing across donors was assumed in presence/absence analyses. Later analysis indicated greater clonal expansion among HLA-associated TCR beta chains than among equally common other chains. Follow-up analysis found HLA locus-dependent TCR association rates, highest for DRB1 and lowest for HLA-C.

Looked up from germline, CDR1 is SEHNR and CDR2 is FQNEAQ (reference sequence). This CDR3 has 16 residues. V lost 1 base and J lost 2; bases outside the gene matches: 7. About this clone itself: The antigen remains unidentified.

Primers: 60 Vbeta forward and 13 Jbeta reverse. Libraries were prepared by immunoSEQ multiplex PCR; TCRdb keeps only in-frame clonotypes and omits some of them. The repertoire holds roughly 200,000 clones, with less than 85% as singletons. The TCR comes from a man younger than 30 in good health and CMV-seronegative. Sequenced material: PBMCs. This chain joins TRBV7-9 and TRBJ2-5, with 7 bases aligning to TRBD1. The CDR3 loop reads CASSLGSTGYQETQYF. DNA for the CDR3: TGTGCCAGCAGCTTAGGGTCGACAGGGTATCAAGAGACCCAGTACTTC. The entire variable domain, with the rest obtained from reference TRBV7-9 and TRBJ2-5, is as follows: DTGVSQNPRHKITKRGQNVTFRCDPISEHNRLYWYRQTLGQGPEFLTYFQNEAQLEKSRLLSDRFSAERPKGSFSTLEIQRTEQGDSAMYLCASSLGSTGYQETQYFGPGTRLLVL.